This TCR beta chain was recovered during a study of cytomegalovirus exposure and HLA in healthy donors. General observations from the study: What a later analysis showed was that several of the most significant clusters appeared linked to common viral pathogens.

With 60 Vbeta and 13 Jbeta primers, the PCR was carried out. Some clones are missing from TCRdb's copy, which holds only in-frame ones; the method was immunoSEQ multiplex PCR. The data contain 150,000 to 200,000 clones, about 80% of them singletons. The CDR3 is 15 amino acids. Germline V gene data show CDR1 as SNHLY and CDR2 as FYNNEI. V dropped 7 bases and J dropped 2; count of bases not matched to a gene: 9. About this clone: As yet, its antigen is unknown.

The source material was PBMCs. This receptor was obtained from a man aged 25-40 years in good health and CMV-seropositive. The V and J genes are TRBV2 and TRBJ2-7; TRBD2 aligns across 9 bases. CDR3 sequence: CASTVRAGGPYEQYF. Written as DNA, the CDR3 is TGTGCCAGCACCGTGAGGGCGGGGGGGCCCTACGAGCAGTACTTC.